Listed below are T cell receptor beta chains from one sample, sequenced in a study of PD-1 blockade in classical Hodgkin lymphoma. The data were produced by immunoSEQ multiplex PCR, yet TCRdb's version contains in-frame clones alone and is incomplete. The sample lists 25,000 to 35,000 clones; about 86% were seen once. The specimen was CD4+ T cells from blood, collected before the fourth cycle of nivolumab. These receptors were taken from a human donor with classical Hodgkin lymphoma. CDR3s leave out the opening cysteine and the closing phenylalanine or tryptophan. The order of the fields is J gene, CDR3 length, V gene, CDR3 protein.

j_gene: TRBJ1-5; len: 12; v_gene: TRBV9; CDR3aa: ASSVGVENAAQH
j_gene: TRBJ2-5; len: 10; v_gene: TRBV7-6; CDR3aa: ASSLAWETQY
j_gene: TRBJ2-1; len: 13; v_gene: TRBV7-3; CDR3aa: ASSLRSGRAAEQF
j_gene: TRBJ1-4; len: 12; v_gene: TRBV30; CDR3aa: AWSPGISNEKLF
j_gene: TRBJ1-1; len: 15; v_gene: TRBV7-2; CDR3aa: ASSLAQGGTVNTEAF
j_gene: TRBJ1-5; len: 14; v_gene: TRBV28; CDR3aa: ASSPPQGNSNQPQH
j_gene: TRBJ1-5; len: 13; v_gene: TRBV7-8; CDR3aa: ASSSLRTGNQPQH
j_gene: TRBJ1-6; len: 10; v_gene: TRBV6-5; CDR3aa: ASSYSRKPLH
j_gene: TRBJ2-1; len: 14; v_gene: TRBV9; CDR3aa: ASSPTSGGGFYEQF
j_gene: TRBJ1-6; len: 13; v_gene: TRBV6-1; CDR3aa: ASRREGERGSPLH
j_gene: TRBJ1-6; len: 12; v_gene: TRBV7-2; CDR3aa: ASSSRGLNSPLH
j_gene: TRBJ2-1; len: 9; v_gene: TRBV20-1; CDR3aa: SAISSVEQF
j_gene: TRBJ1-2; len: 12; v_gene: TRBV19; CDR3aa: ASSRLGAASVYT
j_gene: TRBJ1-2; len: 15; v_gene: TRBV11-2; CDR3aa: ASSLHPGTGVAYGYT
j_gene: TRBJ1-1; len: 12; v_gene: TRBV29-1; CDR3aa: SVSGGKGNTEAF
j_gene: TRBJ2-2; len: 14; v_gene: TRBV7-2; CDR3aa: ASSLAGGSNTGELF
j_gene: TRBJ2-1; len: 14; v_gene: TRBV2; CDR3aa: ASSELSGGIWNEQF
j_gene: TRBJ1-2; len: 12; v_gene: TRBV5-8; CDR3aa: ASSHGTDLYGYT
j_gene: TRBJ1-1; len: 8; v_gene: TRBV29-1; CDR3aa: SAGDSEAF
j_gene: TRBJ1-5; len: 13; v_gene: TRBV6-5; CDR3aa: ASSLTGTPDQPQH
j_gene: TRBJ2-5; len: 14; v_gene: TRBV5-1; CDR3aa: ASSPSWGGYQETQY
j_gene: TRBJ1-5; len: 10; v_gene: TRBV30; CDR3aa: AWTRGEQPQH
j_gene: TRBJ1-2; len: 12; v_gene: TRBV7-2; CDR3aa: ASSLVPGARGYT
j_gene: TRBJ1-2; len: 16; v_gene: TRBV10-3; CDR3aa: AISEGWQGRMVYYGYT
j_gene: TRBJ2-6; len: 12; v_gene: TRBV6-1; CDR3aa: ASWDFSGANVLT
j_gene: TRBJ2-2; len: 12; v_gene: TRBV19; CDR3aa: ASCRTGGHGELF
j_gene: TRBJ1-5; len: 15; v_gene: TRBV30; CDR3aa: AWSVLRGQGGNQPQH
j_gene: TRBJ2-5; len: 14; v_gene: TRBV7-2; CDR3aa: ASSLSLLGGQETQY
j_gene: TRBJ2-1; len: 13; v_gene: TRBV6-1; CDR3aa: ASKERGGLNNEQF
j_gene: TRBJ1-3; len: 10; v_gene: TRBV7-9; CDR3aa: ASLHSGNTIY
j_gene: TRBJ2-7; len: 10; v_gene: TRBV7-6; CDR3aa: ASSKTGYEQY
j_gene: TRBJ2-1; len: 14; v_gene: TRBV4-2; CDR3aa: ASSPSRDRAYNEQF
j_gene: TRBJ1-2; len: 11; v_gene: TRBV6-5; CDR3aa: ASSYRTAYGYT
j_gene: TRBJ2-7; len: 12; v_gene: TRBV4-3; CDR3aa: ASSQDTVPYQQY
j_gene: TRBJ1-1; len: 11; v_gene: TRBV7-9; CDR3aa: ASSSGGDTEAF
j_gene: NA; len: 13; v_gene: TRBV7-8; CDR3aa: ASSLETGVGYEQY
j_gene: TRBJ2-2; len: 13; v_gene: TRBV2; CDR3aa: ASSEFGTGNGELF
j_gene: TRBJ2-1; len: 12; v_gene: TRBV18; CDR3aa: ASSPTSGVNEQF
j_gene: TRBJ2-1; len: 14; v_gene: TRBV7-2; CDR3aa: ASSIATGGLRNEQF
j_gene: TRBJ1-6; len: 10; v_gene: TRBV7-2; CDR3aa: ASSLGVSPLH
j_gene: TRBJ2-6; len: 14; v_gene: TRBV6-5; CDR3aa: ASSYFKGQGANVLT